This T cell receptor beta chain was captured by sequencing in a study of blood T cell repertoires in COVID-19 (TCRdb year 2020). About the study as a whole: Collaborator samples came from the United States, Italy and Spain and covered acute and convalescent phases of COVID-19. The material from the prospective study consisted of cDNA or gDNA derived from T cells, B-cell-depleted T cells, or PBMCs. Subjects who had been exposed to COVID-19, were actively infected with it, or had recovered from it provided the deeply sampled blood TCRbeta repertoires that made up the dataset. Nearly every sample came with metadata listing a de-identified subject ID, COVID-19 status, age in years and sex. A freely available public database, intended as a resource for researchers studying the immune response to SARS-CoV-2, is where the repertoires were released. The samples were drawn from two sources: the first 160 participants of the ongoing ImmuneRACE study, and over 950 subjects contributed by 6 global collaborators. Where available, HLA class I and class II types were obtained from metadata supplied by the sample provider rather than from assay-based typing.

The immunoSEQ Assay, a bias-controlled multiplex PCR, was used to amplify TCRbeta CDR3 regions from genomic DNA. The original methods were these. The number of nucleated cells in each sample was estimated from the amplification of reference gene primers within the assay. To quantify the absolute abundance of each unique TCRbeta CDR3 rearrangement, sequence reads were collapsed and filtered. For each sample, productive Simpson clonality was calculated by taking the square root of Simpson's diversity index across productive rearrangements. The table was pulled from immuneACCESS by TCRdb, which kept in-frame rearrangements only. Such tables lose some clones; where checked, under half of the loss comes from unresolved V genes, and the rest has no known cause. The V and J calls and the clone size are those of that table, but D and trimming were determined from the DNA. The table for this sample lists approximately 220,000 clones; less than 85% of them were counted only once. Around 20% of the sample lies in the top ten.

In the germline V gene, CDR1 corresponds to SNHLY and CDR2 to FYNNEI. The CDR3 holds 15 amino acids from the cysteine to the phenylalanine. The DNA shown is the 45-base CDR3, in frame from base 1. Deletion took 6 bases off V and 1 base off J, with a span of 15 bases between the germline ends. Overall results and qualifications from the work: The quantity of clinical and demographic metadata differed by source and by participant and was supplied without curation.

In the prospective study, participants were roughly 18 to 90 years old, resided in 24 geographic areas of the United States, and were enrolled through a virtual design. To assign participants to cohorts, the prospective study relied on clinical history that participants themselves reported in a screening survey and a study questionnaire. Recovered participants in ImmuneRACE Cohort 3 were defined as having two consecutive negative NP/OP PCR tests, clearance from a healthcare professional, or resolution of symptoms. Mobile phlebotomists in the prospective study collected whole blood, serum and a nasopharyngeal or oropharyngeal swab from every participant. Prospective study participants could optionally give additional blood draws and questionnaires over a roughly 2-month period. Before DNA extraction, blood samples from the prospective study were shipped at room temperature or frozen. In regard to this clone: Its cognate antigen has yet to be identified. No base quality information exists; no much larger clone differs at one position.

The sequence came from a man aged 40-49 years who had recovered from COVID-19. Rearrangement joined TRBV2 to TRBJ1-1; D gene: possibly TRBD1, on 6 matching bases. The sequenced sample consisted of PBMCs or T cells enriched from blood (not recorded which). At the DNA level, the sequence is TGTGCCAGCAGCCCTCGGGGGGGGCCGAACACTGAAGCTTTCTTT. It codes for CASSPRGGPNTEAFF.